This T cell receptor beta chain was observed in a study of CD8+ T cells in alopecia areata. The study, taken as a whole, reports: Relative to normal scalp, lesional scalp, especially alopecia totalis/universalis, showed higher clonality.

Described treatment: oral pan-JAK inhibitor, 5-10 mg twice daily. Concerning this clone itself: Its antigen is not identified.

RNA was extracted and reverse transcribed into cDNA as the sequencing template. Sequencing was performed with immunoSEQ multiplex PCR; in TCRdb, only in-frame clones are kept and a portion is missing. The data hold 180,000 or so clones, with over 45% observed a single time. Germline assignment: CDR1 ENHRY and CDR2 SYGVKD. This CDR3 has 15 residues. The J segment lost 5 bases and the V segment lost 6 bases, leaving 4 bases of the junction unmatched. This receptor was obtained from a human donor with alopecia areata. The source material was CD4+ T cells sorted from blood, sampled at week 24, from a patient treated with tofacitinib. The J gene is TRBJ2-5, the V gene TRBV10-3; 15 bases line up with TRBD2. CDR3 DNA sequence: TGTGCCATCAGAGGGACTAGCGGGAGGCTTGAGACCCAGTACTTC. Translated, it gives CAIRGTSGRLETQYF.